Below, one TCR beta chain is given with its context. Its antigen remains unidentified. Germline is not matched at one junction end, which may reflect a read error. A constant-region primer primed TCR beta cDNA synthesis from 450 to 550 ng of total RNA. Three-round nested multiplex PCR performed with slightly modified ARM-PCR produced the TCR beta libraries. The opening two PCR rounds, around 10 cycles each, paired TRBV1-TRBV30 forward primers with a C-beta reverse primer. TCRdb re-derived calls from the multiplex PCR reads in MiXCR, one entry per CDR3 protein. This sample has approximately 92,000 distinct CDR3 sequences, with more than 65% found just once. This entry belongs to a study of tumor-infiltrating lymphocytes in primary liver carcinoma. Findings and limits, study-wide: The study found only about 7.5-24% of top clones in all five tumor regions.

CDR1 is SQVTM, CDR2 ANQGSEA, per germline. CDR3 size: 12 residues. Co-extracting RNA and DNA was done with roughly 17-34 mg of unsorted bulk tissue as input. Chronic HBV infection was present in the patients, who were treatment-naive. Every tumor was sampled at five separate regions. V is TRBV29-1 and J is TRBJ1-1, with a weak D call TRBD1 (6 bases). The sequence was collected from an older woman with primary liver carcinoma and hepatitis B virus infection. Sample: liver tumor tissue from sampling region 5. As to subset: tumor region T5, tumor centre. CDR3 coding DNA: TGCAGCGTTGAGGAGGGGGACACTGAAACTTTCTTT. As protein: CSVEEGDTETFF.